This paragraph reports one TCR beta chain. No antigen is known for it. The entry originates in a study of ipilimumab plus nivolumab after autologous stem cell transplantation. Study at large: A median of roughly 8 nivolumab and about five ipilimumab doses were given. DLBCL patients had primary refractory or relapsed disease. Study-wide points: Authors suggest TCR repertoire, Treg phenotype and gut microbiota support further study.

Patients got ipilimumab 1 mg/kg beginning 14 to 28 days post-transplant. The CDR3 runs to 15 residues. The V gene's germline CDR1 is SGHRS and CDR2 YFSETQ. V gave up 4 bases and J gave up 3 bases, with 16 bases separating them. The method was immunoSEQ multiplex PCR; TCRdb's version includes in-frame clones alone and lacks a portion of them. The sample has under 20,000 clones, 79% seen once. The sequences come from PBMCs, collected in a trial of ipilimumab plus nivolumab as post-transplant consolidation. This sequence originates from a male donor with diffuse large B-cell lymphoma. The chain is built from TRBV5-1 and TRBJ1-1; D possibly corresponds to TRBD1 (6 bases). CDR3 loop: CASSGGRGRYTEAFF. CDR3 in DNA: TGCGCCAGCAGCGGGGGCAGGGGACGGTACACTGAAGCTTTCTTT.